This passage covers 19 T cell receptor beta chains from one sample sequenced in a study of T cells in Graves' hyperthyroidism and ophthalmopathy. Researchers amplified the TCR beta CDR3 regions from RNA transcripts. HTBI primers were used for first-round RT-PCR of the TCR CDR3. TCRdb processed the multiplex PCR reads anew with MiXCR; each CDR3 protein has one entry. Of about 640,000 distinct CDR3 sequences listed, 20% are singletons. Sequenced: blood. The source of these receptors is a man younger than 40 with Graves' ophthalmopathy.

This clonotype was counted between two and nine times. This sequence joins TRBV5-1 and TRBJ2-3; 12 positions match TRBD2. Germline-derived CDR1 and CDR2 are SGHRS and YFSETQ. This CDR3 spans 20 amino acids. V dropped 0 bases and J dropped 4; count of bases not matched to a gene: 15. The CDR3: CASSLAWGTSGRKIPDTQYF. CDR3 DNA: TGCGCCAGCAGCTTGGCCTGGGGGACTAGCGGGCGCAAGATCCCAGATACGCAGTATTTT.

This rearrangement joins TRBV5-1 to TRBJ2-3; weak D call: TRBD2 (6 bases). Germline V CDR1 and CDR2: SGHRS, YFSETQ. The germline V and J ends were trimmed by 7 bases and 1 base, with 10 bases remaining between them. The CDR3 extends over 13 amino acids. The CDR3 DNA follows: TGCGCCAGCGGATGGAGGGGCACAGATACGCAGTATTTT. Translated, it gives CASGWRGTDTQYF.

V gene TRBV19 combines with J gene TRBJ2-6; possibly TRBD2 for D (5 bases). With 7 bases removed from V and 0 bases from J, the gap between germline ends came to 16 bases. The CDR3 totals 17 residues. The germline gives CDR1 LNHDA, CDR2 SQIVND (reference sequence). The CDR3 loop reads CASKRVGGNSGANVLTF. DNA of the CDR3: TGTGCCAGTAAGAGAGTTGGAGGAAACTCTGGGGCCAACGTCCTGACTTTC.

This rearrangement joins TRBV20-1 to TRBJ1-5; no definite D call. In germline, CDR1 is DFQATT, CDR2 SNEGSKA (reference sequence). This CDR3 comprises 11 residues. CDR3 sequence reads: CNPAFGEPQHF. The DNA of the CDR3 is TGCAATCCTGCCTTCGGGGAGCCCCAGCATTTT.

This clonotype occurred many times. This rearrangement joins TRBV12-3 or TRBV12-4 to TRBJ2-3; D is uncertain. Trimming cost V 4 bases and J 0 bases, with 11 bases left between them. This CDR3 spans 15 amino acids. The CDR3 nucleotides read TGTGCCAGCAGTTGGCGGCCAGCTAGCACAGATACGCAGTATTTT. Translating it yields CASSWRPASTDTQYF.

This clonotype was recorded a few times. The chain has TRBV20-1 and TRBJ2-2; TRBD2 matches at 9 bases. The CDR3 runs 12 residues. V trimming: 3 bases; J trimming: 14 bases; junction bases outside the gene matches: 7. CDR1 is DFQATT and CDR2 is SNEGSKA in the germline V gene (reference sequence). The CDR3 loop is CSASGTAGGLFF. The CDR3 DNA is TGCAGTGCTAGCGGAACAGCGGGAGGCCTGTTTTTT.

This clonotype was observed a few times. CDR3 loop: CASSLEGDGNSPLHF. The CDR3, as DNA: TGTGCCAGCAGCTTAGAGGGCGACGGGAATTCACCCCTCCACTTT. The chain uses TRBV7-6 and TRBJ1-6; D ambiguous. This CDR3 spans 15 amino acids. Germline V gene lookup returns CDR1 SGHVS and CDR2 FNYEAQ. V gave up 1 base and J gave up 7 bases, with 11 bases separating them. Looking up the rest from reference TRBV7-6 and TRBJ1-6 gives the full variable domain: GAGVSQSPRYKVTKRGQDVALRCDPISGHVSLYWYRQALGQGPEFLTYFNYEAQQDKSGLPNDRFSAERPEGSISTLTIQRTEQRDSAMYRCASSLEGDGNSPLHFGNGTRLTVT.

This chain joins TRBV15 and TRBJ1-6, with 7 bases that match TRBD1. CDR1 and CDR2 (germline): LNHNV, YYDKDF (reference sequence). The trim removed 6 bases at V and 7 bases at J, leaving 9 bases unmatched. The CDR3 runs to 15 residues. CDR3 in amino acids: CATRRRGQRNSPLHF. For the CDR3, the DNA is TGTGCCACCAGGCGCCGGGGACAGCGGAATTCACCCCTCCACTTT.

This clonotype was found a few times. The chain has TRBV6-6 and TRBJ2-5; no firm D call. V was trimmed by 0 bases and J by 1 base, leaving 15 bases between them. From germline, CDR1 is MNHNY and CDR2 SVGAGI (reference sequence). This CDR3 has 17 amino acids. CDR3 DNA: TGTGCCAGCAGTTACTCGTCTCTCGGTCGCTCCCAAGAGACCCAGTACTTC. Its protein is CASSYSSLGRSQETQYF.

In its sample, this clonotype was seen a few times. The chain links TRBV12-3 or TRBV12-4 to TRBJ2-7, with 7 positions matching TRBD2. The ends lost 2 bases at V and 1 base at J; junction bases unmatched: 2. The CDR3 extends over 14 amino acids. CDR3 amino acids: CASSLREASYEQYF. The CDR3 DNA reads TGTGCCAGCAGTTTACGGGAGGCATCCTACGAGCAGTACTTC.

The rearrangement joins TRBV5-1 to TRBJ2-3; 9 bases agree with TRBD2. CDR3 size: 14 residues. Germline V gives CDR1 SGHRS, CDR2 YFSETQ. The V gene end was trimmed by 4 bases and the J gene end by 7 bases; junction bases not matched to a gene: 7. The CDR3 here is CASSPGTSSNTQYF. DNA of the CDR3: TGCGCCAGCAGCCCCGGGACTAGCTCAAATACGCAGTATTTT.

In its sample, this clonotype was seen many times. This chain connects TRBV5-1 to TRBJ2-1; no clear D. Germline V lookup: CDR1 SGHRS, CDR2 YFSETQ. V lost 2 bases and J 2 bases, leaving 5 bases between the germline ends. This CDR3 has 13 amino acids. The CDR3 sequence: CASSFQTYNEQFF. Here the CDR3 DNA reads TGCGCCAGCAGCTTCCAAACCTACAATGAGCAGTTCTTC. Looking up the rest from reference TRBV5-1 and TRBJ2-1 gives the full variable domain: KAGVTQTPRYLIKTRGQQVTLSCSPISGHRSVSWYQQTPGQGLQFLFEYFSETQRNKGNFPGRFSGRQFSNSRSEMNVSTLELGDSALYLCASSFQTYNEQFFGPGTRLTVL.

With respect to this clonotype: A clone one base away is much larger, so this may be a read error. This chain links TRBV2 with TRBJ1-2, with unresolved D. The CDR3 has 12 amino acids. Germline V gene lookup returns CDR1 SNHLY and CDR2 FYNNEI. CDR3 sequence: CASSTASYGCTF. In nucleotides, the CDR3 is TGTGCCAGCAGCACAGCTTCCTATGGCTGCACCTTC. Together with reference TRBV2 and TRBJ1-2, the CDR3 gives the full variable domain: EPEVTQTPSHQVTQMGQEVILRCVPISNHLYFYWYRQILGQKVEFLVSFYNNEISEKSEIFDDQFSVERPDGSNFTLKIRSTKLEDSAMYFCASSTASYGCTFGSGTRLTVV.

This sequence joins TRBV5-8 and TRBJ2-7; TRBD2 might be the D (6 bases). V was clipped by 7 bases and J by 6 bases, with 20 bases between them. The CDR3 covers 14 residues. Germline loops: CDR1 SGHTS, CDR2 YDEGEE. The CDR3 sequence: CASFWRAGFSEQYF. CDR3 nucleotides: TGTGCCAGCTTCTGGAGGGCGGGATTCTCCGAGCAGTACTTC.

This clonotype has just a few counts. The chain links TRBV6-1 to TRBJ2-3; the match to TRBD1 covers 7 bases. The V gene's germline CDR1 is MNHNS and CDR2 SASEGT. The CDR3 has 15 residues. Trimming cost V 5 bases and J 5 bases; bases outside gene matches: 10. CDR3 in DNA: TGTGCCAGCAGTCACCGGACAGGACCCAAAGATACGCAGTATTTT. Encoded protein: CASSHRTGPKDTQYF.

The chain recombines TRBV24-1 with TRBJ2-5; the match to TRBD2 covers 9 bases. CDR1 KGHDR and CDR2 SFDVKD come from the germline V gene. Trimming removed 4 bases from V and 5 bases from J; junction bases left unmatched: 7. This CDR3 comprises 15 residues. CDR3 loop: CATSEAGGRLETQYF. CDR3 bases: TGTGCCACCAGTGAAGCGGGAGGACGGTTGGAGACCCAGTACTTC.

This clonotype was recorded a few times. CDR3 nucleotides: TGCAGCGTTGATCCAGCGGGTCGCACAGATACGCAGTATTTT. Amino acid sequence: CSVDPAGRTDTQYF. The genes are TRBV29-1 and TRBJ2-3, with D perhaps TRBD2 (6 bases). V was pared by 3 bases and J by 1 base, with 11 bases between. Germline V CDR1 and CDR2: SQVTM, ANQGSEA. This CDR3 comprises 14 residues.

The J gene is TRBJ2-3, the V gene TRBV10-3, with 10 bases matching TRBD2. The CDR3 length is 15 residues. The V gene end was trimmed by 3 bases and the J gene end by 5 bases; junction bases not matched to a gene: 5. The germline V gene has CDR1 ENHRY and CDR2 SYGVKD. Here the CDR3 reads CAISDTSGIGDTQYF. The CDR3 DNA sequence: TGTGCCATCAGTGATACTAGCGGGATAGGAGATACGCAGTATTTT.

This chain connects TRBV6-6 to TRBJ1-2; D ambiguous. The CDR3 extends over 15 amino acids. With 0 bases removed from V and 6 bases from J, the gap between germline ends came to 14 bases. Germline CDR1 is MNHNY and CDR2 is SVGAGI (reference sequence). This CDR3 is CASSYSFRQEDGYTF. DNA for the CDR3: TGTGCCAGCAGTTACTCTTTCCGGCAGGAGGATGGCTACACCTTC.